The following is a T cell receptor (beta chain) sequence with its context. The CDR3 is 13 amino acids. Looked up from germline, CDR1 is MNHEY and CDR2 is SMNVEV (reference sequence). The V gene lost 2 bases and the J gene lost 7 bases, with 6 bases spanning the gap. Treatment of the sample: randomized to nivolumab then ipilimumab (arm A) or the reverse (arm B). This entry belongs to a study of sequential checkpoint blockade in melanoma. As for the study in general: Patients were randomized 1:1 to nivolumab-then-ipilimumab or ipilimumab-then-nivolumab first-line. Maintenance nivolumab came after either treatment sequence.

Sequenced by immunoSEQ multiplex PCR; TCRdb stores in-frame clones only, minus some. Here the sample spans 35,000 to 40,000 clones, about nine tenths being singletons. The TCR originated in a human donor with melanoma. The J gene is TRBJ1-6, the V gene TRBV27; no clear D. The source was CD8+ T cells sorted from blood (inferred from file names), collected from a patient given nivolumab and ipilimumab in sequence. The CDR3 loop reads CASSLTRNSPLHF. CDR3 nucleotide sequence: TGTGCCAGCAGTTTAACCCGGAATTCACCCCTCCACTTT.